The rows below give T cell receptor beta chains drawn from one sample of a study of regulatory T cells in long-lasting Graves disease. TCRdb itself ran the multiplex PCR reads through MiXCR, one entry per CDR3 protein. The profile shows 350,000 to 550,000 distinct CDR3 sequences, 12% to 15% of them singletons. This same sample was also part of a study on T cells in Graves' hyperthyroidism and ophthalmopathy.

Sequences were derived from peripheral blood mononuclear cells (PBMCs), sampled at new diagnosis, from a patient treated with antithyroid drugs. The receptors shown here come from a woman between 50 and 59 years old with Graves disease. Each CDR3 is given with its conserved first and last residue. Each record gives: V gene, J gene, clone size, D gene, CDR3 DNA, CDR3 protein. A D gene is named only where the DNA matches it firmly. For some rows the clone size is stated as once, few or many, or as a class when expanded; others skip it.

V gene: TRBV11-2; J gene: TRBJ1-6; clone size: .; D gene: TRBD1; CDR3 DNA: TGTGCCAGCAGCGTCGACAGGGATTCACCCCTCCACTTT; CDR3 protein: CASSVDRDSPLHF
V gene: TRBV24-1; J gene: TRBJ2-3; clone size: few; D gene: TRBD1; CDR3 DNA: TGTGCCACCAGTGACCGGGACAGGGAACCCCACACAGATACGCAGTATTTT; CDR3 protein: CATSDRDREPHTDTQYF
V gene: TRBV2; J gene: TRBJ2-3; clone size: .; D gene: TRBD2; CDR3 DNA: TGTGCCAGCAGGATGGGACTAGCGGGCACAGATACGCAGTATTTT; CDR3 protein: CASRMGLAGTDTQYF
V gene: TRBV7-9; J gene: TRBJ2-3; clone size: .; D gene: .; CDR3 DNA: TGTGCCAGCAGCCCAGACGCGTCCGGCCCCCCTCTCACAGATACGCAGTATTTT; CDR3 protein: CASSPDASGPPLTDTQYF
V gene: TRBV20-1; J gene: TRBJ1-2; clone size: many; D gene: .; CDR3 DNA: TGCAGTGCCCGGGGAGGGGCCGGCTACACCTTC; CDR3 protein: CSARGGAGYTF
V gene: TRBV18; J gene: TRBJ2-1; clone size: .; D gene: TRBD2; CDR3 DNA: TGTGCCAGCTCGCCAAACGAGGGACTAGGTTACAATGAGCAGTTCTTC; CDR3 protein: CASSPNEGLGYNEQFF
V gene: TRBV29-1; J gene: TRBJ2-7; clone size: .; D gene: .; CDR3 DNA: TGCAGCGTCATTAATCCGGAGCACTACGAGCAGTACTTC; CDR3 protein: CSVINPEHYEQYF
V gene: TRBV28; J gene: TRBJ2-3; clone size: few; D gene: TRBD1; CDR3 DNA: TGTGCCAGCAGTTTACGCCCGGGACAGGGGCCCCCAGATACGCAGTATTTT; CDR3 protein: CASSLRPGQGPPDTQYF
V gene: TRBV7-9; J gene: TRBJ2-1; clone size: many; D gene: .; CDR3 DNA: TGTGCCAGCAGTTTGAACTACAATGAGCAGTTCTTC; CDR3 protein: CASSLNYNEQFF
V gene: TRBV11-3; J gene: TRBJ2-1; clone size: few; D gene: TRBD2; CDR3 DNA: TGTGCCAGCAGCTTAGGGACCCTTGCGGGGGGGGGGAATGAGCAGTTCTTC; CDR3 protein: CASSLGTLAGGGNEQFF
V gene: TRBV9; J gene: TRBJ1-3; clone size: many; D gene: .; CDR3 DNA: TGTGCCAGCAGCGCCCCAGGGTTATATGGAAACACCATATATTTT; CDR3 protein: CASSAPGLYGNTIYF
V gene: TRBV12-3/TRBV12-4; J gene: TRBJ1-1; clone size: many; D gene: .; CDR3 DNA: TGTGCCAGCAGTTTAGCCCTAGCCACTGAAGCTTTCTTT; CDR3 protein: CASSLALATEAFF
V gene: TRBV18; J gene: TRBJ1-1; clone size: .; D gene: .; CDR3 DNA: TGTGCCAGCTCACCACTGGGGGCCCCGAAGACTGAAGCTTTCTTT; CDR3 protein: CASSPLGAPKTEAFF
V gene: TRBV5-1; J gene: TRBJ1-2; clone size: many; D gene: .; CDR3 DNA: TGCGCCAGCAGAACTCGGATAAGGCCCGACAAGACTCTTAACTATGGCTACACCTTC; CDR3 protein: CASRTRIRPDKTLNYGYTF
V gene: TRBV6-2/TRBV6-3; J gene: TRBJ2-3; clone size: many; D gene: TRBD2; CDR3 DNA: TGTGCCAGCAGTTACTCGCGGCAGGCTAGCGGGAGTGCAGATACGCAGTATTTT; CDR3 protein: CASSYSRQASGSADTQYF
V gene: TRBV20-1; J gene: TRBJ2-1; clone size: .; D gene: .; CDR3 DNA: TGCAGTGTGCGGTTTAATGGTGAGCAGTGCTTC; CDR3 protein: CSVRFNGEQCF
V gene: TRBV4-2; J gene: TRBJ1-6; clone size: .; D gene: .; CDR3 DNA: TGTGCCAGCAGCCAACCTCAAGAAGCCATCAATTCACCCCTCCACTTT; CDR3 protein: CASSQPQEAINSPLHF
V gene: TRBV10-3; J gene: TRBJ2-7; clone size: few; D gene: TRBD1; CDR3 DNA: TGTGCCATCTCGGGACAGAACTACGAGCAGTACTTC; CDR3 protein: CAISGQNYEQYF
V gene: TRBV11-3; J gene: TRBJ1-2; clone size: .; D gene: .; CDR3 DNA: TGTGCCAGCAGCTACCGGGGGGAGGGCTATGGCTACACCTTC; CDR3 protein: CASSYRGEGYGYTF
V gene: TRBV28; J gene: TRBJ1-5; clone size: few; D gene: TRBD1; CDR3 DNA: TGTGCCAGCAGCCCCCCCCGACAGGGTTCGGTCAATCAGCCCCAGCATTTT; CDR3 protein: CASSPPRQGSVNQPQHF
V gene: TRBV5-1; J gene: TRBJ2-7; clone size: many; D gene: .; CDR3 DNA: TGCGCCAGCAGCTCCGCGGGACTTCCACCCTACGAGCAGTACTTC; CDR3 protein: CASSSAGLPPYEQYF
V gene: TRBV6-9; J gene: TRBJ2-5; clone size: many; D gene: TRBD2; CDR3 DNA: TGTGCCAGCAGTTACTCAACTAGCGGTTGGGCCCAGTACTTC; CDR3 protein: CASSYSTSGWAQYF
V gene: TRBV9; J gene: TRBJ2-2; clone size: many; D gene: .; CDR3 DNA: TGTGCCAGCAGCGTCAAACCCGGGAGGAACACCGGGGAGCTGTTTTTT; CDR3 protein: CASSVKPGRNTGELFF
V gene: TRBV2; J gene: TRBJ1-5; clone size: many; D gene: TRBD1; CDR3 DNA: TGTGCCAGCAGTGAAGTCAGGGGGCCGGGACAGCCCCAGCATTTT; CDR3 protein: CASSEVRGPGQPQHF
V gene: TRBV7-2; J gene: TRBJ1-2; clone size: many; D gene: .; CDR3 DNA: TGTGCCAGCAGCTTAACCAGTTATGGCTACACCTTC; CDR3 protein: CASSLTSYGYTF
V gene: TRBV24-1; J gene: TRBJ1-5; clone size: few; D gene: .; CDR3 DNA: TGTGCCACCAGTGATGGCGGTCAGCCCCAGCATTTT; CDR3 protein: CATSDGGQPQHF
V gene: TRBV5-1; J gene: TRBJ1-5; clone size: .; D gene: TRBD1; CDR3 DNA: TGCGCCAGCAGCTTGGGGACAGGGTTCGGTGGCAATCAGCCCCAGCATTTT; CDR3 protein: CASSLGTGFGGNQPQHF
V gene: TRBV6-1; J gene: TRBJ2-5; clone size: many; D gene: TRBD2; CDR3 DNA: TGTGCCAGCAGTGAACTACTAGCGGGAGCTCAAGAGACCCAGTACTTC; CDR3 protein: CASSELLAGAQETQYF
V gene: TRBV3-1; J gene: TRBJ2-5; clone size: .; D gene: .; CDR3 DNA: TGTGCCAGCAGCCAAGATGTCCCGGTTGGAACCCAGTACTTC; CDR3 protein: CASSQDVPVGTQYF
V gene: TRBV7-3; J gene: TRBJ2-1; clone size: few; D gene: .; CDR3 DNA: TGTGCCAGCAGCTTTGGTTCAGCGGGCAATGAGCAGTTCTTC; CDR3 protein: CASSFGSAGNEQFF
V gene: TRBV18; J gene: TRBJ1-2; clone size: many; D gene: .; CDR3 DNA: TGTGCCAGCAGCCCAAGGACAGAGACATATGGCTACACCTTC; CDR3 protein: CASSPRTETYGYTF
V gene: TRBV7-3; J gene: TRBJ2-2; clone size: few; D gene: TRBD2; CDR3 DNA: TGTGCCGCCGGACTAGCGGGCGGCACCGGGGAGCTGTTTTTT; CDR3 protein: CAAGLAGGTGELFF
V gene: TRBV28; J gene: TRBJ2-7; clone size: few; D gene: .; CDR3 DNA: TGTGCCAGCAGTTTACCGGGCGGTAGCTCCTACGAGCAGTACTTC; CDR3 protein: CASSLPGGSSYEQYF
V gene: TRBV5-6; J gene: TRBJ1-3; clone size: few; D gene: .; CDR3 DNA: TGTGCCAGCAGCTTTGGTGCTCTCAACTCTGGAAACACCATATATTTT; CDR3 protein: CASSFGALNSGNTIYF
V gene: TRBV6-5; J gene: TRBJ1-2; clone size: many; D gene: .; CDR3 DNA: TGTGCCAGCAGTTACTCGAGTGGGGACCCTACGGGCTATGGCTACACCTTC; CDR3 protein: CASSYSSGDPTGYGYTF
V gene: TRBV28; J gene: TRBJ2-6; clone size: .; D gene: .; CDR3 DNA: TGTGCCAGCAGTTTATTTCCGTTCTCTGGGGCCAACGTCCTGACTTTC; CDR3 protein: CASSLFPFSGANVLTF
V gene: TRBV7-8; J gene: TRBJ1-2; clone size: .; D gene: TRBD1; CDR3 DNA: TGTGCCAGCAGCTTAGTCCCAGGGGGCAACGCTGTAGGCTACACCTTC; CDR3 protein: CASSLVPGGNAVGYTF
V gene: TRBV6-1; J gene: TRBJ2-5; clone size: many; D gene: TRBD1; CDR3 DNA: TGTGCCAGCAGCTCGACAGGGGGAGAGTCCCAGTACTTC; CDR3 protein: CASSSTGGESQYF
V gene: TRBV6-5; J gene: TRBJ2-7; clone size: .; D gene: .; CDR3 DNA: TGTGCCAGCAGTTACGGAGGGGTCGAGCAGTACTTC; CDR3 protein: CASSYGGVEQYF
V gene: TRBV6-6; J gene: TRBJ2-6; clone size: many; D gene: .; CDR3 DNA: TGTGCCAGCAGTTACTCGACTAGGACAGGAAGTGACTCTGGGGCCAACGTCCTGACTTTC; CDR3 protein: CASSYSTRTGSDSGANVLTF
V gene: TRBV20-1; J gene: TRBJ1-5; clone size: many; D gene: TRBD1; CDR3 DNA: TGCAGTGCTAGAGTTGTCGGGACAGGGGCCTATAGCAATCAGCCCCAGCATTTT; CDR3 protein: CSARVVGTGAYSNQPQHF
V gene: TRBV20-1; J gene: TRBJ2-3; clone size: .; D gene: TRBD2; CDR3 DNA: TGCAGTGCGGGGACTAGCGGGACAGATACGCAGTATTTT; CDR3 protein: CSAGTSGTDTQYF
V gene: TRBV3-1; J gene: TRBJ1-4; clone size: .; D gene: TRBD1; CDR3 DNA: TGTGCCAGCAGCCAAGGGGACAGAAGGCGTAATGAAAAACTGTTTTTT; CDR3 protein: CASSQGDRRRNEKLFF
V gene: TRBV5-1; J gene: TRBJ1-2; clone size: many; D gene: .; CDR3 DNA: TGTGCCAGCAGCCAGGGACTCTATGGCTACACCTTC; CDR3 protein: CASSQGLYGYTF
V gene: TRBV5-6; J gene: TRBJ2-4; clone size: .; D gene: .; CDR3 DNA: TGTGCCAGCAGCTTGGGTCCAGGGTTTCGCTACTTC; CDR3 protein: CASSLGPGFRYF
V gene: TRBV2; J gene: TRBJ1-6; clone size: .; D gene: .; CDR3 DNA: TGTGCCAGCAGACGGGGGAGGGTTCTGGCTTCACCCCTCCACTTT; CDR3 protein: CASRRGRVLASPLHF
V gene: TRBV2; J gene: TRBJ1-1; clone size: .; D gene: .; CDR3 DNA: TGTGCCAGCAGATTGAGGGGGGGGACTGAAGCTTTCTTT; CDR3 protein: CASRLRGGTEAFF
V gene: TRBV30; J gene: TRBJ1-1; clone size: many; D gene: TRBD1; CDR3 DNA: TGTGCCTGGGGGACAGGGTTTAACACTGAAGCTTTCTTT; CDR3 protein: CAWGTGFNTEAFF